The clone carrying this T cell receptor (beta chain) was detected only a few times. Measured with immunoSEQ multiplex PCR; TCRdb has only the in-frame clones, and not every one. The sample comprises 50,000 to 75,000 clones, 60% to 80% of which are singletons, and 20% to 25% rests with the top ten. The sample originates from a study of blood T cell repertoires in COVID-19. Looking at the study overall: Sample material is recorded as cDNA or gDNA derived from T cells, B-cell-depleted T cells, or PBMCs.

CDR1 and CDR2 from the germline V gene are KGHSH and LQKENI. Trimming took 0 bases from V and 7 from J, leaving 12 bases between them. The CDR3 has 14 residues. The sample consisted of peripheral blood. This receptor was obtained from an elderly man with active or convalescent COVID-19. The chain links TRBV18 to TRBJ1-2, with D perhaps matching TRBD1 (5 bases). The chain's CDR3 is CASSPPAGLGGYTF. CDR3 nucleotides: TGTGCCAGCTCACCACCGGCAGGGCTCGGTGGCTACACCTTC. Complete variable domain (other parts from reference TRBV18 and TRBJ1-2): NAGVMQNPRHLVRRRGQEARLRCSPMKGHSHVYWYRQLPEEGLKFMVYLQKENIIDESGMPKERFSAEFPKEGPSILRIQQVVRGDSAAYFCASSPPAGLGGYTFGSGTRLTVV.